This T cell receptor beta chain was sequenced in a study of regulatory T cells in long-lasting Graves disease. Study information: Those with persistent Graves' disease had received antithyroid drugs for over 5 years with positive TSH receptor antibodies. Study-level results: Favored usage of TRBV28, TRBJ1-2 and TRBJ2-5 was recorded in persistent disease. Since the sample size was small, accuracy may have been reduced.

Points on this clonotype: Its antigen is still unknown.

V shed 4 bases and J shed 7 bases, with 20 bases lying between them. The CDR3 has 16 amino acids. CDR1 MNHEY and CDR2 SVGEGT come from the germline V gene. According to the study, TCR beta libraries were built with iRepertoire HTBI primers and CDR3-region Arm-PCR. In the study's own analysis: Identification of gene segments yielded approximately 62 TRBV and roughly 15 TRBJ across samples. TCRdb processed the multiplex PCR reads anew with MiXCR; each CDR3 protein has one entry. The V and J calls follow TCRdb's processing rather than the paper's. The table includes 600,000 to 800,000 distinct CDR3 sequences, 30% detected once. Noted time point: persistent/refractory GD, antithyroid drugs over 5 years with positive TRAb. From PBMCs, RNA was extracted and then used to make the TCR library.

The chain couples TRBV6-2 or TRBV6-3 to TRBJ1-5, with a tentative D call TRBD1 (5 bases). The TCR was taken from a female donor with Graves disease. The source was peripheral blood mononuclear cells (PBMCs), collected when the disease was refractory, from a patient treated with antithyroid drugs. The CDR3 coding sequence is TGTGCCAGCAGTTTTCCCGGGACTGCTCGGGACCAGCCCCAGCATTTT. Protein sequence: CASSFPGTARDQPQHF.